The clone carrying this T cell receptor beta chain was seen a handful of times. Antigen unknown. Expressed TCRB transcripts were sequenced, since all the RNA that had been isolated was reverse transcribed. Profiled with immunoSEQ multiplex PCR; TCRdb holds only in-frame clones, not every one. Altogether 970,000 or so clones are present, roughly 16% being singletons, with the ten largest covering around 0.02%. The CDR3 contains 13 residues. The V gene's germline CDR1 is MNHNS and CDR2 SASEGT. Between the trimmed V and J ends, which lost 4 bases and 5 bases, there was a span of 10 bases. This record belongs to a study of beta chain features in type 1 diabetes. Study-wide findings and caveats: There was a moderate but significant shortening of TCRB CDR3s in all four CD4+ subsets of Type 1 diabetes patients.

The chain joins TRBV6-1 to TRBJ2-3; unclear D gene. The sample consisted of naive CD4+ T cells from blood. The clonotype comes from a woman younger than 35 in good health. DNA of the CDR3: TGTGCCAGCAGTGTCTCTAGAGGAGATACGCAGTATTTT. It is translated as CASSVSRGDTQYF.